The 20 T cell receptor beta chains below were found in one sample sequenced in a study of blood T cell repertoires in COVID-19 (TCRdb year 2020). Library prep was done by the immunoSEQ multiplex PCR assay. The source is immuneACCESS, and TCRdb retained only in-frame sequences with V and J called. Part of the clones is not carried over; for the studies checked, unresolved V genes explain less than half of this, and the remainder is unexplained. For this sample the table gives approximately 140,000 clones, of which less than 85% were detected only once. Approximately 17% of the sample is held by the ten biggest clonotypes. Sample: peripheral blood. The receptors were gathered from a woman older than 75 with acute or convalescent COVID-19.

The chain joins TRBV7-2 to TRBJ2-3, with TRBD2 matching 7 bases. J gave up 4 bases and V 1 base, and 5 bases lay outside the gene matches. Per germline, CDR1 SGHTA and CDR2 FQGNSA. The CDR3 extends over 15 amino acids. The CDR3 DNA follows: TGTGCCAGCAGCTTAGATGCGGGAGCGGCAGATACGCAGTATTTT. Translation gives CASSLDAGAADTQYF.

J is TRBJ1-2 and V is TRBV7-2; D remains ambiguous. Trimming cost V 1 base and J 1 base, with 13 bases left between them. The germline V gene encodes CDR1 SGHTA and CDR2 FQGNSA. The CDR3 is 16 amino acids. The CDR3 loop is CASSLEPLAVNYGYTF. For the CDR3, the DNA is TGTGCCAGCAGCTTAGAACCCCTGGCAGTTAACTATGGCTACACCTTC.

V usage is TRBV19 and J usage is TRBJ1-5; TRBD1 aligns across 9 bases. The germline V gene has CDR1 LNHDA and CDR2 SQIVND (reference sequence). There are 17 residues in the CDR3. V shed 5 bases and J 7 bases; nucleotides not matched to a gene: 15. The CDR3 nucleotides read TGTGCCAGTAGTCTCATGGGGGGACAGGGAATCGGACAGCCCCAGCATTTT. It specifies CASSLMGGQGIGQPQHF.

The CDR3 region is CASSLIYAGVETQYF. The DNA of the CDR3 is TGTGCCAGCAGCTTAATTTATGCAGGGGTAGAGACCCAGTACTTC. The gene calls are TRBV7-2 and TRBJ2-5; TRBD1 might be the D (6 bases). There are 15 residues in the CDR3. V lost 2 bases to trimming and J lost 4 bases, with 14 bases between them. Germline V CDR1 and CDR2: SGHTA, FQGNSA. Full variable domain (remainder filled in from reference TRBV7-2 and TRBJ2-5): GAGVSQSPSNKVTEKGKDVELRCDPISGHTALYWYRQSLGQGLEFLIYFQGNSAPDKSGLPSDRFSAERTGGSVSTLTIQRTQQEDSAVYLCASSLIYAGVETQYFGPGTRLLVL.

This sequence joins TRBV7-2 and TRBJ2-2, with 11 bases matching TRBD1. V gave up 6 bases and J gave up 5 bases; unmatched junction bases: 2. This CDR3 region has 14 residues. Germline CDR1 and CDR2: SGHTA and FQGNSA. The CDR3 DNA sequence: TGTGCCAGCAGGGACAGGGGGCGAACCGGGGAGCTGTTTTTT. Protein sequence: CASRDRGRTGELFF. Full variable domain (remainder filled in from reference TRBV7-2 and TRBJ2-2): GAGVSQSPSNKVTEKGKDVELRCDPISGHTALYWYRQSLGQGLEFLIYFQGNSAPDKSGLPSDRFSAERTGGSVSTLTIQRTQQEDSAVYLCASRDRGRTGELFFGEGSRLTVL.

The chain carries TRBV5-1 and TRBJ1-1; 9 positions match TRBD1. The V segment lost 1 base and the J segment 8 bases; nucleotides outside the gene matches: 9. The germline gives CDR1 SGHRS, CDR2 YFSETQ. The CDR3 has 15 amino acids. In DNA, the CDR3 is TGCGCCAGCAGCTTGTCTACAGGGGGCGCCGGGGAAGCTTTCTTT. Translating gives CASSLSTGGAGEAFF. The variable domain in full, with the rest retrieved from reference TRBV5-1 and TRBJ1-1, is KAGVTQTPRYLIKTRGQQVTLSCSPISGHRSVSWYQQTPGQGLQFLFEYFSETQRNKGNFPGRFSGRQFSNSRSEMNVSTLELGDSALYLCASSLSTGGAGEAFFGQGTRLTVV.

The chain has TRBV4-3 and TRBJ2-7; D not resolved. The germline V gene encodes CDR1 LGHNA and CDR2 YSLEER. The CDR3 length is 15 residues. V lost 4 bases to trimming and J lost 2 bases, with 15 bases between them. CDR3 region: CASSRIMSTAYEQYF. The CDR3 DNA reads as TGCGCCAGCAGCCGCATCATGAGTACAGCCTACGAGCAGTACTTC.

This chain links TRBV9 with TRBJ2-3; a possible D gene is TRBD1 (6 bases). Germline-derived CDR1 and CDR2 are SGDLS and YYNGEE. V shed 0 bases and J shed 1 base, with 9 bases lying between them. The CDR3 extends over 15 amino acids. The CDR3 is CASSVGGRRTDTQYF. The CDR3 DNA is TGTGCCAGCAGCGTAGGGGGGCGACGCACAGATACGCAGTATTTT. Together with reference TRBV9 and TRBJ2-3, the CDR3 gives the full variable domain: DSGVTQTPKHLITATGQRVTLRCSPRSGDLSVYWYQQSLDQGLQFLIQYYNGEERAKGNILERFSAQQFPDLHSELNLSSLELGDSALYFCASSVGGRRTDTQYFGPGTRLTVL.

CDR3 sequence: CAWSARADYGYTF. The CDR3 nucleotides are TGTGCCTGGAGTGCGAGGGCCGACTATGGCTACACCTTC. The gene calls are TRBV30 and TRBJ1-2; D remains unclear. V dropped 1 base and J dropped 3 bases, with 9 bases sitting between them. The CDR3 runs 13 residues. Germline CDR1 is GTSNPN and CDR2 is SVGIG (reference sequence).

The V call is TRBV19, the J call TRBJ1-2; D may be TRBD1 (6 bases). Per germline, CDR1 LNHDA and CDR2 SQIVND (reference sequence). Trimming pared 8 bases from V and 4 bases from J, leaving 8 bases between. The CDR3 is made up of 11 amino acids. The CDR3 spells CASGQLYGYTF. The CDR3, as DNA: TGTGCCAGTGGACAGCTCTATGGCTACACCTTC.

This clone appeared a few times. Other DNA sequences within the sample encode an identical CDR3. V gene TRBV6-2 or TRBV6-3 combines with J gene TRBJ2-7; D ambiguous. Germline loops: CDR1 MNHEY, CDR2 SVGEGT. This CDR3 contains 11 residues. The V end was cut by 5 bases, the J end by 3 bases, with 5 bases between. The CDR3: CASSPSYEQYF. CDR3 DNA: TGTGCCAGCAGTCCCAGCTACGAGCAGTACTTC.

V is TRBV5-1 and J is TRBJ2-7, with a tentative D call TRBD2 (5 bases). The CDR3 consists of 15 residues. The V gene lost 0 bases and the J gene lost 4 bases, with 14 bases spanning the gap. Germline CDR1 and CDR2: SGHRS and YFSETQ. The CDR3 bases are TGCGCCAGCAGCTTGGGACGGAACCCGGGGTACGAGCAGTACTTC. Its protein product is CASSLGRNPGYEQYF.

This clone showed up just once. The sample carries other DNA sequences with the same CDR3. The chain couples TRBV19 to TRBJ1-5, with no clear D. Trimming pared 1 base from V and 4 bases from J, leaving 8 bases between. The CDR3 spans 14 residues. Germline lookup yields CDR1 LNHDA and CDR2 SQIVND (reference sequence). The CDR3 nucleotides are TGTGCCAGTAGTATAGGACGCGGGAATCAGCCCCAGCATTTT. Protein product: CASSIGRGNQPQHF. Full variable domain (outside the CDR3, taken from reference TRBV19 and TRBJ1-5): DGGITQSPKYLFRKEGQNVTLSCEQNLNHDAMYWYRQDPGQGLRLIYYSQIVNDFQKGDIAEGYSVSREKKESFPLTVTSAQKNPTAFYLCASSIGRGNQPQHFGDGTRLSIL.

The chain recombines TRBV29-1 with TRBJ2-1; D possibly corresponds to TRBD2 (7 bases). V dropped 0 bases and J dropped 8 bases, with 23 bases sitting between them. The CDR3 covers 17 residues. Per germline, CDR1 SQVTM and CDR2 ANQGSEA. The CDR3 spells CSVEDWSRERGKDEQFF. The CDR3 region has the DNA TGCAGCGTTGAAGATTGGTCGCGGGAGAGGGGGAAAGATGAGCAGTTCTTC.

V gene TRBV7-9 combines with J gene TRBJ1-6; 7 nucleotides line up with TRBD1. This CDR3 is built from 13 residues. Germline CDR1 is SEHNR and CDR2 is FQNEAQ (reference sequence). The ends lost 2 bases at V and 14 bases at J; junction bases unmatched: 6. Written as DNA, the CDR3 is TGTGCCAGCAGCTTATTCGACAGGGATTCCCTCCACTTT. Protein sequence: CASSLFDRDSLHF.

V is TRBV5-1 and J is TRBJ2-6; D is perhaps TRBD1 (6 bases). Germline V gives CDR1 SGHRS, CDR2 YFSETQ. Trimming stripped 4 bases from V and 2 bases from J, with 19 bases between. This CDR3 is 18 amino acids long. CDR3 protein: CASSGADRGPPGANVLTF. The CDR3 DNA follows: TGCGCCAGCAGCGGAGCGGACAGAGGCCCTCCTGGGGCCAACGTCCTGACTTTC. Variable domain in full (rest from reference TRBV5-1 and TRBJ2-6): KAGVTQTPRYLIKTRGQQVTLSCSPISGHRSVSWYQQTPGQGLQFLFEYFSETQRNKGNFPGRFSGRQFSNSRSEMNVSTLELGDSALYLCASSGADRGPPGANVLTFGAGSRLTVL.

The V call is TRBV9, the J call TRBJ2-3; weak D call: TRBD2 (6 bases). The ends were cut back, 0 bases at V and 2 bases at J, with 19 bases in the middle. The length of the CDR3 is 18 residues. Germline values: CDR1 SGDLS, CDR2 YYNGEE. As DNA, the CDR3 is TGTGCCAGCAGCGTAGGTGGGTCGCTAGCGAGTACCACAGATACGCAGTATTTT. Translating gives CASSVGGSLASTTDTQYF.

This chain links TRBV7-6 with TRBJ1-2; maybe TRBD1 (6 bases). With 10 bases removed from V and 6 bases from J, the gap between germline ends came to 24 bases. Germline V lookup: CDR1 SGHVS, CDR2 FNYEAQ. CDR3 length: 15 residues. CDR3 region: CANPGGTHGGDGYTF. As DNA, the CDR3 is TGTGCCAACCCGGGGGGGACACACGGGGGTGATGGCTACACCTTC.

This clone was seen just once. Different DNA sequences within this sample yield the same CDR3. This sequence joins TRBV5-1 and TRBJ2-7, with 10 bases fitting TRBD1. Trimming at V came to 0 bases and at J to 5 bases, leaving 2 bases not matched to a gene. The CDR3 runs to 14 residues. The V gene's germline CDR1 is SGHRS and CDR2 YFSETQ. The CDR3 spells CASSLGDRGHEQYF. CDR3 DNA sequence: TGCGCCAGCAGCTTGGGGGACAGGGGACACGAGCAGTACTTC.

The chain couples TRBV5-5 to TRBJ1-5, with D unclear. In germline, CDR1 is SGHKS, CDR2 YYEKEE (reference sequence). Between the trimmed V and J ends, which lost 4 bases and 0 bases, there was a span of 5 bases. CDR3 size: 13 residues. CDR3 sequence (DNA): TGTGCCAGCAGCACATATAGCAATCAGCCCCAGCATTTT. Its translation is CASSTYSNQPQHF.